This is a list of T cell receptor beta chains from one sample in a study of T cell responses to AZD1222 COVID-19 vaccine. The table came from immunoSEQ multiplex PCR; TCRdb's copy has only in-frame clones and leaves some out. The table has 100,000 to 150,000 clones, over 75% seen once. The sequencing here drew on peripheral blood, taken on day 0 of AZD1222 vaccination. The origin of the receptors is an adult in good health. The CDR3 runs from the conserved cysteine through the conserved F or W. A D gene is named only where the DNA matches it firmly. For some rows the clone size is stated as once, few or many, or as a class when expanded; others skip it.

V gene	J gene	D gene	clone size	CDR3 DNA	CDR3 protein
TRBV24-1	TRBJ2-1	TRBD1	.	TGTGCCACCAGTGATTCGACAGGGGGCTTCTACAATGAGCAGTTCTTC	CATSDSTGGFYNEQFF
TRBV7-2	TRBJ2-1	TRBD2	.	TGTGCCAGCAGCCCAAGGACTAGCGGGGGAAATGAGCAGTTCTTC	CASSPRTSGGNEQFF
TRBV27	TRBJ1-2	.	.	TGTGCCAGCAGTTTATCGCTTGGTGGTGGCTACACCTTC	CASSLSLGGGYTF
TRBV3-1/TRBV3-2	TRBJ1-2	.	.	TGTGCCAGCAGCCAAAACCCCAATACGGGACTAATCTATGGCTACACCTTC	CASSQNPNTGLIYGYTF
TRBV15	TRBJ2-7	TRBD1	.	TGTGCCACCAGCAGAACACGGGACAGGGCAGGCGAGCAGTACTTC	CATSRTRDRAGEQYF
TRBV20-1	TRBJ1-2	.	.	TGCAGCACCCAGGGGCCGGGCGGCTACACCTTC	CSTQGPGGYTF
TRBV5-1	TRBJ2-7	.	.	TGCGCCAGCATCGGAGGAGACTACGAGCAGTACTTC	CASIGGDYEQYF
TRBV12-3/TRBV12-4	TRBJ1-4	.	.	TGTGCCAGCAGTTTAAGGGTTGAAAAACTGTTTTTT	CASSLRVEKLFF
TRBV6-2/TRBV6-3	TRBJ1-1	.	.	TGTGCCAGCAGTTACAGCAGGAACACTGAAGCTTTCTTT	CASSYSRNTEAFF
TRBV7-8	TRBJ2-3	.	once	TGTGCCAGCAGCTTAGTAGGGGTCACAGATACGCAGTATTTT	CASSLVGVTDTQYF
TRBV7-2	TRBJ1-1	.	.	TGTGCCAGCAGCCTACGAGGGATTGGCACTGAAGCTTTCTTT	CASSLRGIGTEAFF
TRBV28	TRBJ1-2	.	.	TGTGCCAGCAGTTTGGCATCTGGCTACACCTTC	CASSLASGYTF
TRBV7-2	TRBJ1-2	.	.	TGTGCCAGCAGCTTAGTCTGGGGGGGAGGCTACACCTTC	CASSLVWGGGYTF
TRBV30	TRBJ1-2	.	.	TGTGCCTGGAGTAAGGGGGGCTATGGCTACACCTTC	CAWSKGGYGYTF
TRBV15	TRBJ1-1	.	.	TGTGCCACCAGCAGAGAAAGGGTTCTAACTGAAGCTTTCTTT	CATSRERVLTEAFF
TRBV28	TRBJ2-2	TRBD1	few	TGTGCCAGCAGTTCAGCTGGGACAGGTCTGGTCACCGGGGAGCTGTTTTTT	CASSSAGTGLVTGELFF
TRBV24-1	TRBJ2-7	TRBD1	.	TGTGCCACCGGGGGCTCACAGGGGAATTCCTACGAGCAGTACTTC	CATGGSQGNSYEQYF
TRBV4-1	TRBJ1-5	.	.	TGCGCCAGCAGCCGCAAAAGCGGGGAGGCTAATCAGCCCCAGCATTTT	CASSRKSGEANQPQHF
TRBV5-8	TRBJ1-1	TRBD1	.	TGTGCCAGCCGCTGGCGGGGACAGGGGGCTGAAGCTTTCTTT	CASRWRGQGAEAFF
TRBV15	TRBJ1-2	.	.	TGTGCCACCAGCAGAGATCGAGGTTATGGCTACACCTTC	CATSRDRGYGYTF
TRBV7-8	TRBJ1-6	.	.	TGTGCCAGCAGCTCCAGGGATTCAACGTTGGTTTCACCCCTCCACTTT	CASSSRDSTLVSPLHF
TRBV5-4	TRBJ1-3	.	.	TGTGCCAGCAGCCTCCCCGAGGGAACTGGAAACACCATATATTTT	CASSLPEGTGNTIYF
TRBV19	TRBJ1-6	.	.	TGTGCCAGTAGTTCAACATGGGACCCTAATTCACCCCTCCACTTT	CASSSTWDPNSPLHF
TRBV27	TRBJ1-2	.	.	TGTGCCAGCAGTCCCTCGGGGCAGGGAACTTATGGCTACACCTTC	CASSPSGQGTYGYTF
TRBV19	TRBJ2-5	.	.	TGTGCCAGTAGTTTAGGGAGGGAGACCCAGTACTTC	CASSLGRETQYF
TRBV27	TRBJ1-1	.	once	TGTGCCAGCAGAGGGGGTACTGAAGCTTTCTTT	CASRGGTEAFF
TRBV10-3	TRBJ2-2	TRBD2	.	TGTGCCATCAGTGAGCTCGGCGGGGGGGCCCCCGGGGAGCTGTTTTTT	CAISELGGGAPGELFF
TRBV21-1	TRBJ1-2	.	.	TGTGCCAGCAGCAAATCATACAGGGCTAGGAACTATGGCTACACCTTC	CASSKSYRARNYGYTF
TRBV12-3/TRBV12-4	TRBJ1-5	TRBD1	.	TGTGCCAGCAGTCCGACAGGGAGCCAGCCCCAGCATTTT	CASSPTGSQPQHF
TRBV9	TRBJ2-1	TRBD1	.	TGTGCCAGCAGCGTAACAGGGGGATCCTACAATGAGCAGTTCTTC	CASSVTGGSYNEQFF
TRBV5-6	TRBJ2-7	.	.	TGTGCCAGCAGCTTGGGTGGCTACGAGCAGTACTTC	CASSLGGYEQYF
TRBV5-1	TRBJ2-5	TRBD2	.	TGCGCCAGCAGCTTGAGAGCACTAGCGGGGGAAGAGACCCAGTACTTC	CASSLRALAGEETQYF
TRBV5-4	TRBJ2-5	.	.	TGTGCCAGCAGACCAGATCCGGGGAACCAAGAGACCCAGTACTTC	CASRPDPGNQETQYF
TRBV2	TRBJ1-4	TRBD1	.	TGTGCCAGCACCTCGACAGGGGTGTGGGAAAAACTGTTTTTT	CASTSTGVWEKLFF
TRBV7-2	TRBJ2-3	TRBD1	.	TGTGCCAGCAGCTTAGCAGGACAGGAGTCAAATACGCAGTATTTT	CASSLAGQESNTQYF
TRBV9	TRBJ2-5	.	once	TGTGCCAGCAGCGTCCAGGGGAGGGGTCGGGAGACCCAGTACTTC	CASSVQGRGRETQYF
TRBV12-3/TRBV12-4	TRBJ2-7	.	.	TGTGCCAGCAGTTTAGAGCAGTTCTACGAGCAGTACTTC	CASSLEQFYEQYF
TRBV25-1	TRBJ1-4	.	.	TGTGCCAGCAGTGCTTCCTATCAAGGTTACGGGACTAATGAAAAACTGTTTTTT	CASSASYQGYGTNEKLFF
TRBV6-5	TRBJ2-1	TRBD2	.	TGTGCCAGCAGTTACGAGGGGACTAGCTACAATGAGCAGTTCTTC	CASSYEGTSYNEQFF
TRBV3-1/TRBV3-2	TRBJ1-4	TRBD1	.	TGTGCCAGCAGCCAAGAGGGACAGGGAGATGAAAAACTGTTTTTT	CASSQEGQGDEKLFF
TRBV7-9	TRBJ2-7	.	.	TGTGCCAGCAGCGATCAACTCCGGCACGAGCAGTACTTC	CASSDQLRHEQYF
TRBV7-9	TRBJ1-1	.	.	TGTGCCAGCAGCGCCGATACAGTGAACACTGAAGCTTTCTTT	CASSADTVNTEAFF
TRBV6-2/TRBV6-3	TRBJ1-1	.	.	TGTGCCAGCAGTTACTTTGAGACTGAAGCTTTCTTT	CASSYFETEAFF
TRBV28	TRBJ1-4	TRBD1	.	TGTGCCAGCACCGCTGGGACAGAGGAAAAACTGTTTTTT	CASTAGTEEKLFF